This T cell receptor (beta chain) was documented in a study of blood T cell repertoires in COVID-19. Study-level background: Both acute and convalescent COVID-19 samples were obtained from the United States, Italy and Spain.

Repertoires were generated with immunoSEQ multiplex PCR, while TCRdb's copy carries only in-frame clones and drops some. The sample has roughly 230,000 clones, nearly 90% seen once; the top ten hold 2.1%. CDR3 size: 15 residues. Trimming took 4 bases from V and 4 from J; bases not matched to a gene: 9. Germline values: CDR1 LGHNA, CDR2 YNFKEQ. The J gene is TRBJ2-5, the V gene TRBV4-2; 7 bases are a match to TRBD2. This clonotype originated in a woman aged 55-69 years with COVID-19, enrolled during active disease. Sequenced: peripheral blood. The CDR3 protein is CASSPDPGGGETQYF. CDR3 nucleotides: TGTGCCAGCAGCCCAGACCCGGGGGGAGGAGAGACCCAGTACTTC.